Below are 18 T cell receptor beta chains sequenced from a single sample in a study of T cells in Graves' hyperthyroidism and ophthalmopathy. Amplification targeted TCR beta CDR3 regions from RNA transcripts. First-round RT-PCR with HTBI primers amplified the TCR CDR3 region. TCRdb used MiXCR to reprocess the multiplex PCR reads, holding one entry per CDR3 protein. Among approximately 400,000 distinct CDR3 sequences listed, more than 15% were seen once. The material sequenced was blood. Every receptor here comes from a woman in her late teens or twenties with Graves' hyperthyroidism that later progressed to Graves' ophthalmopathy.

The rearrangement uses TRBV18 and TRBJ2-7; 8 bases line up with TRBD2. With V trimmed by 3 bases and J by 1 base, 8 bases remained unmatched. Germline-derived CDR1 and CDR2 are KGHSH and LQKENI. CDR3 length equals 16 residues. CDR3 in DNA: TGTGCCAGCTCACCCACTACTAGCGGCCTTTCCTACGAGCAGTACTTC. Amino acids: CASSPTTSGLSYEQYF.

The chain couples TRBV18 to TRBJ1-2, with unresolved D. Per the germline V gene, CDR1 is KGHSH and CDR2 is LQKENI. V was cut by 2 bases and J by 4 bases, with 5 bases left in between. This CDR3 has 12 amino acids. Here the CDR3 DNA reads TGTGCCAGCTCACCATCGGTCTATGGCTACACCTTC. Encoded protein: CASSPSVYGYTF. Full variable domain (outside the CDR3, taken from reference TRBV18 and TRBJ1-2): NAGVMQNPRHLVRRRGQEARLRCSPMKGHSHVYWYRQLPEEGLKFMVYLQKENIIDESGMPKERFSAEFPKEGPSILRIQQVVRGDSAAYFCASSPSVYGYTFGSGTRLTVV.

The sample holds many counts of this clonotype. The chain combines TRBV2 with TRBJ2-1; TRBD2 aligns across 11 bases. V shed 10 bases, J shed 5 bases, and the junction held 10 bases outside the gene matches. Germline CDR1 and CDR2: SNHLY and FYNNEI. There are 15 residues in the CDR3. The DNA of the CDR3 is TGTGCCACAATCAGGGGACTAGCGGCGCACAATGAGCAGTTCTTC. Amino acids: CATIRGLAAHNEQFF.

V is TRBV24-1 and J is TRBJ2-7; the match to TRBD1 covers 10 bases. Trimming removed 4 bases from V and 3 bases from J; junction bases left unmatched: 17. Looked up from germline, CDR1 is KGHDR and CDR2 is SFDVKD. CDR3 length: 19 residues. The CDR3 loop is CATSEPGTGVPCPLYEQYF. In DNA form, the CDR3 reads TGTGCCACCAGTGAGCCCGGGACAGGGGTCCCTTGCCCACTCTACGAGCAGTACTTC.

This clonotype was counted many times. The V and J genes are TRBV28 and TRBJ2-5, with D possibly being TRBD2 (6 bases). The CDR3 totals 15 residues. Germline V gene sequence: CDR1 MDHEN, CDR2 SYDVKM. Trimming took off 2 bases at V and 3 bases at J, with 13 bases between the two ends. The CDR3 sequence: CASSLAGSLKETQYF. The DNA for the CDR3 is TGTGCCAGCAGTTTAGCGGGAAGCCTGAAAGAGACCCAGTACTTC.

This clonotype was counted a single time. Just one base apart from a much larger clone, this may be a read error. The chain combines TRBV11-2 with TRBJ1-1, with unresolved D. From germline, CDR1 is SGHAT and CDR2 FQNNGV. CDR3 length: 15 residues. CDR3 in amino acids: CASSLGFGWNTGAFF. CDR3 bases: TGTGCCAGCAGCTTAGGGTTTGGCTGGAACACTGGAGCTTTCTTT.

The table lists this clonotype with many counts. The chain employs TRBV6-1 and TRBJ1-2; 8 bases line up with TRBD1. This CDR3 spans 13 amino acids. Trimming at V came to 5 bases and at J to 6 bases, leaving 5 bases not matched to a gene. Germline V gene lookup returns CDR1 MNHNS and CDR2 SASEGT. The DNA for the CDR3 is TGTGCCAGCAGTCCGGGACAGGTCCATGGCTACACCTTC. Translating gives CASSPGQVHGYTF.

This clonotype has a count of ten or more. The chain joins TRBV12-3 or TRBV12-4 to TRBJ1-2; D gene uncertain. The CDR3 runs to 14 residues. The V end lost 8 bases, the J end lost 3 bases, and 16 bases lay between the germline ends. The CDR3 coding sequence is TGTGCCAGCCGTCCCGGCAACCGTCACTATGGCTACACCTTC. Protein: CASRPGNRHYGYTF.

This chain connects TRBV6-6 to TRBJ2-1, with D tentatively TRBD2 (6 bases). The germline CDR1 and CDR2 sequences are MNHNY and SVGAGI (reference sequence). V lost 0 bases and J 8 bases, leaving 14 bases between the germline ends. CDR3 length equals 15 residues. The CDR3 sequence: CASSYSWGVGHEQFF. The CDR3 nucleotides read TGTGCCAGCAGTTACTCGTGGGGGGTAGGCCATGAGCAGTTCTTC.

Worth noting for this clonotype: An end of the junction does not agree with germline; a read error may underlie this. The V call is TRBV7-2, the J call TRBJ2-1, with D unresolved. The CDR3 covers 15 residues. Germline V lookup: CDR1 SGHTA, CDR2 FQGNSA. The CDR3 DNA reads as TGTGCCAGCAGCTTAGCGGGAATAACCTACAATAAGCAGTTCTTC. Its protein is CASSLAGITYNKQFF.

This clonotype was counted many times. This sequence joins TRBV7-6 and TRBJ2-7; 11 nucleotides line up with TRBD1. The CDR3 contains 18 residues. The trim removed 0 bases at V and 5 bases at J, leaving 12 bases unmatched. The germline CDR1 and CDR2 sequences are SGHVS and FNYEAQ. The CDR3 sequence is CASSLARLGDRGWNEQYF. Here the CDR3 DNA reads TGTGCCAGCAGCTTAGCGCGCCTGGGGGACAGGGGGTGGAACGAGCAGTACTTC. Based on the CDR3 plus reference TRBV7-6 and TRBJ2-7, the full variable domain is GAGVSQSPRYKVTKRGQDVALRCDPISGHVSLYWYRQALGQGPEFLTYFNYEAQQDKSGLPNDRFSAERPEGSISTLTIQRTEQRDSAMYRCASSLARLGDRGWNEQYFGPGTRLTVT.

The gene calls are TRBV5-4 and TRBJ2-1, with D possibly TRBD1 on 5 matching bases. Trimming stripped 7 bases from V and 5 bases from J, with 22 bases between. Germline CDR1 and CDR2: SGHNT and YYREEE (reference sequence). CDR3 length equals 16 residues. DNA of the CDR3: TGTGCCAGCGATACGGTAGGGGAATCGGGCGACAATGAGCAGTTCTTC. Its protein product is CASDTVGESGDNEQFF.

This clonotype was recorded many times. CDR3 DNA sequence: TGTGCCAGCAGCTCCGACAGGGCTTTGAACACTGAAGCTTTCTTT. It encodes CASSSDRALNTEAFF. The chain couples TRBV7-2 to TRBJ1-1, with TRBD1 identical over 7 bases. The CDR3 extends over 15 amino acids. The trim removed 4 bases at V and 0 bases at J, leaving 5 bases unmatched. Germline loops: CDR1 SGHTA, CDR2 FQGNSA.

The chain joins TRBV5-6 to TRBJ2-5, with 11 nucleotides matching TRBD1. Trimming removed 5 bases from V and 4 bases from J; junction bases left unmatched: 16. This CDR3 region has 18 residues. Germline loops: CDR1 SGHDT, CDR2 YYEEEE. The CDR3 DNA sequence: TGTGCCAGCAGACCACCGTACAGGACAGGGGGCGAAGGAGAGACCCAGTACTTC. Encoded protein: CASRPPYRTGGEGETQYF. Full variable domain (missing parts from reference TRBV5-6 and TRBJ2-5): DAGVTQSPTHLIKTRGQQVTLRCSPKSGHDTVSWYQQALGQGPQFIFQYYEEEERQRGNFPDRFSGHQFPNYSSELNVNALLLGDSALYLCASRPPYRTGGEGETQYFGPGTRLLVL.

There are many counts of this clonotype. This chain uses TRBV11-2 with TRBJ2-1; the D is unclear. Trimming shortened V by 5 bases and J by 8 bases, and 10 bases separated the two germline ends. Germline lookup yields CDR1 SGHAT and CDR2 FQNNGV. The CDR3 has 12 amino acids. Written as DNA, the CDR3 is TGTGCCAGCAGCCATGCAGTGGATGAGCAGTTCTTC. Protein: CASSHAVDEQFF.

The table lists this clonotype with many counts. The V gene is TRBV27, the J gene TRBJ2-2; either TRBD1 or TRBD2 may fit D (5 bases each). The V end was cut by 8 bases, the J end by 0 bases, with 13 bases between. Per germline, CDR1 MNHEY and CDR2 SMNVEV (reference sequence). This CDR3 spans 15 amino acids. In DNA, the CDR3 is TGTGCCAGCGGTCACGAGGGGACGAACACCGGGGAGCTGTTTTTT. Translation: CASGHEGTNTGELFF.

The chain joins TRBV5-1 to TRBJ2-1; TRBD2 matches 10 bases. CDR3 size: 15 residues. The germline CDR1 and CDR2 sequences are SGHRS and YFSETQ. The V and J ends lost 0 bases and 7 bases, in that order; junction bases with no gene match: 4. DNA of the CDR3: TGCGCCAGCAGCTTGGAACTAGCGGGAAGGAATGAGCAGTTCTTC. Protein product: CASSLELAGRNEQFF.

This clonotype appeared many times. This sequence joins TRBV5-1 and TRBJ2-7; 9 nucleotides match TRBD1. V shed 0 bases and J 9 bases; nucleotides not matched to a gene: 7. Germline V CDR1 and CDR2: SGHRS, YFSETQ. The CDR3 is 14 residues long. CDR3 sequence (DNA): TGCGCCAGCAGCTTGGGGACAGGGGTCCAGGGGCAGTACTTC. Its protein product is CASSLGTGVQGQYF.